These T cell receptor beta chains were read from a single sample in a study of T cell changes during pregnancy in multiple sclerosis. Sequencing was performed with immunoSEQ multiplex PCR; in TCRdb, only in-frame clones are kept and a portion is missing. The sample holds 75,000 to 95,000 clones, 85% to 95% seen once. The sequencing here drew on peripheral blood, taken after pregnancy. Receptor source: a female donor with multiple sclerosis, enrolled in a pregnancy study. CDR3s include the opening cysteine and the closing phenylalanine or tryptophan. A D gene is named only where the DNA matches it firmly. Some rows have no size entry. The others give once, few or many, or a class for an expanded clone.

TRBJ1-5 | TRBD1 | TRBV6-1 | - | CASRRQGEPQHF | TGTGCCAGCAGAAGACAGGGCGAGCCCCAGCATTTT
TRBJ2-1 | - | TRBV2 | - | CASSEGRANIEQFF | TGTGCCAGCAGTGAAGGCAGGGCCAATATTGAGCAGTTCTTC
TRBJ2-5 | TRBD1 | TRBV18 | - | CASSLRQGDSGETQYF | TGTGCCAGCTCACTGAGACAGGGCGACTCCGGAGAGACCCAGTACTTC
TRBJ2-2 | - | TRBV2 | few | CASSTTGLYTGELFF | TGTGCCAGCAGCACAACAGGGCTGTACACCGGGGAGCTGTTTTTT
TRBJ2-5 | - | TRBV7-6 | - | CASSPQNQETQYF | TGTGCCAGCAGCCCGCAGAACCAAGAGACCCAGTACTTC
TRBJ1-1 | TRBD1 | TRBV5-1 | - | CASSIQGVYTEAFF | TGCGCCAGCAGTATACAGGGGGTATACACTGAAGCTTTCTTT
TRBJ1-1 | - | TRBV6-5 | - | CASSYSAAHTEAFF | TGTGCCAGCAGTTACTCGGCGGCACACACTGAAGCTTTCTTT
TRBJ1-5 | TRBD1 | TRBV5-1 | once | CASSLVRDRGNLYPLNSNQPQHF | TGCGCCAGCAGCTTGGTGCGGGACAGGGGGAACCTCTACCCCTTGAATAGCAATCAGCCCCAGCATTTT
TRBJ2-3 | TRBD1 | TRBV5-1 | - | CASSLAPTGADTQYF | TGCGCCAGCAGCTTGGCCCCGACAGGGGCAGATACGCAGTATTTT
TRBJ1-1 | - | TRBV6-5 | - | CASSYSSEGRTKAFF | TGTGCCAGCAGTTACTCTTCGGAAGGCAGGACTAAGGCTTTCTTT
TRBJ2-3 | - | TRBV2 | - | CASKGTWLTDTQYF | TGTGCCAGCAAGGGGACTTGGCTCACAGATACGCAGTATTTT
TRBJ2-5 | - | TRBV5-6 | - | CASRYAVRETQYF | TGTGCCAGCAGATACGCCGTCCGGGAGACCCAGTACTTC
TRBJ2-1 | TRBD1 | TRBV27 | - | CASSWDRDVFQSSYNEQFF | TGTGCCAGCAGTTGGGACAGAGATGTTTTCCAAAGCTCCTACAATGAGCAGTTCTTC
TRBJ1-1 | TRBD1 | TRBV19 | - | CASSRQGAMTTEAFF | TGTGCCAGTAGTCGACAGGGGGCGATGACAACTGAAGCTTTCTTT
TRBJ2-1 | TRBD1 | TRBV29-1 | - | CSVRRQGAMIF | TGCAGCGTTCGCCGACAGGGGGCAATGATCTTC
TRBJ2-1 | TRBD1 | TRBV14 | - | CASSQDRTGVDEQFF | TGTGCCAGCAGCCAAGATCGGACAGGGGTCGATGAGCAGTTCTTC
TRBJ2-5 | - | TRBV19 | - | CASSIWSGRKETQYF | TGTGCCAGTAGTATCTGGAGTGGCAGAAAAGAGACCCAGTACTTC
TRBJ1-2 | - | TRBV6-5 | - | CASSYSRTDIFYGYTF | TGTGCCAGCAGTTACTCGAGGACAGATATTTTCTATGGCTACACCTTC
TRBJ1-2 | TRBD1 | TRBV30 | - | CAWSVGTGWHTF | TGTGCCTGGAGTGTAGGGACAGGGTGGCACACCTTC
TRBJ2-3 | TRBD2 | TRBV2 | - | CASSLAGGNTQYF | TGTGCCAGCAGTCTAGCGGGGGGAAATACGCAGTATTTT
TRBJ2-1 | - | TRBV11-2 | - | CASSLAFRERQKWEQFF | TGTGCCAGCAGCTTAGCTTTCCGGGAGCGCCAAAAATGGGAGCAGTTCTTC
TRBJ1-3 | - | TRBV7-2 | once | CASTATGTSGNTIYF | TGTGCCAGCACCGCTACAGGGACCTCTGGAAACACCATATATTTT
TRBJ2-7 | - | TRBV4-3 | - | CASSPLISGYEQYF | TGCGCCAGCAGCCCCCTAATCTCGGGCTACGAGCAGTACTTC
TRBJ2-7 | - | TRBV27 | - | CATIGAAYEQYF | TGTGCCACCATAGGCGCGGCCTACGAGCAGTACTTC
TRBJ2-7 | TRBD1 | TRBV7-9 | - | CASSFSGGAGNEQYF | TGTGCCAGCAGCTTCTCAGGGGGCGCGGGGAACGAGCAGTACTTC
TRBJ1-6 | - | TRBV2 | - | CARIREDSPLHF | TGTGCCAGAATAAGGGAGGATTCACCCCTCCACTTT
TRBJ1-2 | - | TRBV19 | - | CASSIFVGGDTYGYTF | TGTGCCAGTAGTATCTTCGTCGGGGGGGATACCTATGGCTACACCTTC
TRBJ1-1 | - | TRBV6-1 | few | CASTRLKTEAFF | TGTGCCAGCACCCGACTTAAAACTGAAGCTTTCTTT
TRBJ2-7 | TRBD1 | TRBV2 | few | CASSQQGAEQYF | TGTGCCAGCAGTCAACAGGGGGCCGAGCAGTACTTC
TRBJ2-1 | TRBD2 | TRBV30 | - | CAWKGLAGDLGYRNEQFF | TGTGCCTGGAAGGGTCTAGCGGGAGACTTAGGATATCGCAATGAGCAGTTCTTC
TRBJ2-1 | TRBD2 | TRBV27 | - | CASSLIGGGEQFF | TGTGCCAGCAGTTTAATTGGCGGGGGGGAGCAGTTCTTC
TRBJ2-1 | - | TRBV6-5 | - | CASMKGHISYNEQFF | TGTGCCAGCATGAAAGGACATATATCCTACAATGAGCAGTTCTTC
TRBJ2-5 | TRBD2 | TRBV2 | once | CASSQGLAEIQETQYF | TGTGCCAGCAGTCAAGGACTAGCGGAAATCCAAGAGACCCAGTACTTC
TRBJ1-2 | - | TRBV6-5 | - | CASSYSGVTGYTF | TGTGCCAGCAGTTACTCGGGAGTTACTGGCTACACCTTC
TRBJ2-5 | - | TRBV5-8 | - | CASSLQGLIRETQYF | TGTGCCAGCAGCTTGCAGGGGTTAATTAGAGAGACCCAGTACTTC
TRBJ1-2 | - | TRBV6-4 | - | CASRGRGRENYGYTF | TGTGCCAGCAGGGGGAGGGGCAGGGAAAACTATGGCTACACCTTC
TRBJ1-1 | - | TRBV7-3 | once | CASRRQPNTEAFF | TGTGCCAGCAGGAGGCAGCCAAACACTGAAGCTTTCTTT
TRBJ1-1 | TRBD1 | TRBV30 | - | CAWRGTGAAEAFF | TGTGCCTGGAGGGGGACAGGGGCCGCTGAAGCTTTCTTT
TRBJ1-1 | - | TRBV30 | - | CAWSEQVEAFF | TGTGCCTGGAGTGAACAGGTGGAAGCTTTCTTT
TRBJ2-7 | - | TRBV11-2 | once | CASSRDTRSYEQYF | TGTGCCAGCAGCAGGGACACCCGCTCCTACGAGCAGTACTTC
TRBJ1-6 | - | TRBV27 | - | CASSSIQGNSPLHF | TGTGCCAGCAGTTCGATTCAGGGAAATTCACCCCTCCACTTT
TRBJ1-2 | TRBD1 | TRBV19 | - | CASKVLGTGDTENYGYTF | TGTGCCAGTAAGGTCCTCGGGACAGGGGACACCGAAAACTATGGCTACACCTTC
TRBJ1-1 | - | TRBV29-1 | once | CSVEEGGTEAFF | TGCAGCGTTGAAGAAGGGGGCACTGAAGCTTTCTTT
TRBJ2-5 | - | TRBV7-2 | - | CASRTSGVETQYF | TGTGCCAGCCGGACCTCGGGGGTTGAGACCCAGTACTTC
TRBJ2-4 | TRBD2 | TRBV5-6 | - | CASSFVSGGALLAKNIQYF | TGTGCCAGCAGCTTTGTGAGCGGGGGCGCCCTACTAGCCAAAAACATTCAGTACTTC
TRBJ1-1 | - | TRBV6-1 | - | CASSRGQNTEAFF | TGTGCCAGCAGTAGAGGACAGAACACTGAAGCTTTCTTT
TRBJ1-2 | TRBD1 | TRBV6-6 | - | CASSTGDRGLIGYTF | TGTGCCAGCAGCACGGGGGACAGGGGGCTTATTGGCTACACCTTC
TRBJ1-1 | - | TRBV9 | - | CASSVVGRAEAFF | TGTGCCAGCAGCGTAGTAGGGAGAGCTGAAGCTTTCTTT
TRBJ2-7 | - | TRBV30 | - | CAWSGGNGYEQYF | TGTGCCTGGAGCGGCGGGAACGGGTACGAGCAGTACTTC
TRBJ2-6 | TRBD2 | TRBV5-1 | - | CASSLEVAGASGANVLTF | TGCGCCAGCAGCTTGGAAGTAGCGGGAGCCTCTGGGGCCAACGTCCTGACTTTC
TRBJ1-5 | - | TRBV9 | once | CASSVAGGSEQPQHF | TGTGCCAGCAGCGTAGCGGGGGGGTCAGAGCAGCCCCAGCATTTT
TRBJ1-5 | - | TRBV7-2 | few | CASSLSNIGNQPQHF | TGTGCCAGCAGCCTCAGTAACATTGGCAATCAGCCCCAGCATTTT
TRBJ2-7 | TRBD1 | TRBV12-5 | - | CASGRQGVYEQYF | TGTGCTAGTGGTCGACAGGGGGTTTACGAGCAGTACTTC
TRBJ1-1 | - | TRBV4-3 | - | CASSQDQGLGAFF | TGCGCCAGCAGCCAAGATCAGGGCCTTGGAGCTTTCTTT
TRBJ2-5 | TRBD2 | TRBV18 | - | CASSPRRGGQETQYF | TGTGCCAGCTCACCCAGACGGGGGGGCCAAGAGACCCAGTACTTC
TRBJ1-2 | TRBD1 | TRBV5-4 | - | CASSEGAPSLLNYGYTF | TGTGCCAGCAGCGAGGGGGCGCCATCCCTCCTTAACTATGGCTACACCTTC
TRBJ2-3 | TRBD1 | TRBV2 | - | CASSRDRVATDTQYF | TGTGCCAGCAGTCGCGACAGGGTGGCCACAGATACGCAGTATTTT